One T cell receptor (beta chain) is described in this entry. As yet, its antigen is unknown. Patients who provided the archived tumor blocks had not received neoadjuvant therapy before surgery. Germline loops: CDR1 MNHGY, CDR2 SAAAGT. Deletions cut 5 bases from V and 3 bases from J, with 17 bases between. The CDR3 is made up of 15 amino acids. This sample was included in a study of CXCR4 blockade with PD-1 therapy in pancreatic cancer. Study-wide results and caveats: Clone frequency correlated with its number of distinct nucleotide rearrangements.

Sequenced by immunoSEQ multiplex PCR; TCRdb stores in-frame clones only, minus some. The data show 3,200 or so clones, with approximately 50% seen just once and 15% to 20% held by the top ten. This sequence originates from a human donor with pancreatic ductal adenocarcinoma. The source material was tumor tissue. The rearrangement uses TRBV6-8 and TRBJ2-7, with D tentatively TRBD1 (6 bases). This chain's CDR3 is CASSDPSQGGYEQYF. CDR3 sequence (DNA): TGTGCCAGCAGTGACCCCTCCCAAGGGGGCTACGAGCAGTACTTC.